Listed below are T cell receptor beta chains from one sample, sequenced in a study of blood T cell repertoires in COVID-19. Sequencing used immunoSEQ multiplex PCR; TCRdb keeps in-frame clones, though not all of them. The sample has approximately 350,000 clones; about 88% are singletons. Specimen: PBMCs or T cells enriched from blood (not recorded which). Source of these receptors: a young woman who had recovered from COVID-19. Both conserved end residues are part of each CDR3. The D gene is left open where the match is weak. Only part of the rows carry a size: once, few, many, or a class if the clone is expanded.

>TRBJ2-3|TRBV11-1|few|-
CASSLAASADTQYF
TGTGCCAGCAGCTTAGCGGCTAGCGCAGATACGCAGTATTTT
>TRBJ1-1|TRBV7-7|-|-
CASSRDSNTEAFF
TGTGCTAGCAGCCGGGATTCTAACACTGAAGCTTTCTTT
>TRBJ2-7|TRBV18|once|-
CASSPASDYEQYF
TGTGCCAGCTCACCGGCTAGCGACTACGAGCAGTACTTC
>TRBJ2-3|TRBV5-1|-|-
CASSPPWAADTQYF
TGCGCCAGCAGCCCTCCTTGGGCAGCAGATACGCAGTATTTT
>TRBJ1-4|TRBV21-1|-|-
CASERGQREKLFF
TGTGCCAGCGAAAGGGGGCAAAGGGAAAAACTGTTTTTT
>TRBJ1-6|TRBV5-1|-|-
CASSGGSIWDSPLHF
TGCGCCAGCAGCGGGGGGTCCATCTGGGATTCACCCCTCCACTTT
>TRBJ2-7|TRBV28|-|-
CASSPHLRRAYEQYF
TGTGCCAGCAGTCCCCACCTCAGACGGGCCTACGAGCAGTACTTC
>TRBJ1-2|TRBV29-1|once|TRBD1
CSVDGQGSTNYGYTF
TGCAGCGTGGATGGACAGGGTTCTACTAACTATGGCTACACCTTC
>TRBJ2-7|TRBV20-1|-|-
CSASSQGGLMYEQYF
TGCAGTGCTAGTTCTCAGGGGGGTCTGATGTACGAGCAGTACTTC
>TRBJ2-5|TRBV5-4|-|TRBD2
CASSLYETAGGYQETQYF
TGTGCCAGCAGCTTGTATGAAACGGCGGGAGGGTACCAAGAGACCCAGTACTTC
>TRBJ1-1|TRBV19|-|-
CATTMGPGLYPFF
TGTGCCACCACGATGGGGCCAGGGTTGTATCCTTTCTTT
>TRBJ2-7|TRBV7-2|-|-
CASSSTRGHPYEQYF
TGTGCCAGCAGCTCCACAAGGGGACATCCCTACGAGCAGTACTTC
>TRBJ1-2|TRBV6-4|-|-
CASSDGYYGYTF
TGTGCCAGCAGTGACGGCTACTATGGCTACACCTTC
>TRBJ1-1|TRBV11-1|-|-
CASSSTVGTEAFF
TGTGCCAGCAGCTCGACAGTCGGCACTGAAGCTTTCTTT
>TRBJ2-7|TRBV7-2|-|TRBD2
CASSFSGGTTYEQYF
TGTGCCAGCAGTTTTAGCGGGGGGACGACCTACGAGCAGTACTTC
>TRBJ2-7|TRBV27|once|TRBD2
CASSQAGGGYEQYF
TGTGCCAGCAGCCAAGCGGGGGGTGGATACGAGCAGTACTTC
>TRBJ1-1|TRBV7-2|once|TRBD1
CASSSGQALEAFF
TGTGCCAGCAGCTCTGGACAGGCTTTGGAAGCTTTCTTT
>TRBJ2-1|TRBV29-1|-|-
CSVVKANYNEQFF
TGCAGCGTTGTTAAAGCAAACTACAATGAGCAGTTCTTC
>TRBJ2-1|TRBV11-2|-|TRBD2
CASSPRAGVTNEQFF
TGTGCCAGCAGCCCCCGAGCGGGAGTAACGAATGAGCAGTTCTTC
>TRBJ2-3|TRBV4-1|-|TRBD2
CASSSSSGTSTDTQYF
TGCGCCAGCAGCTCCTCTAGCGGGACTAGCACAGATACGCAGTATTTT
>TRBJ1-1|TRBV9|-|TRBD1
CASSKGTVLEAFF
TGTGCCAGCAGCAAGGGGACAGTCCTTGAAGCTTTCTTT
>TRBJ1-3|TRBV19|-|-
CASSPRGSRSGNTIYF
TGTGCCAGTAGCCCCCGGGGGTCCCGCTCTGGAAACACCATATATTTT
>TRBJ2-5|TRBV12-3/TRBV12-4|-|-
CASSSETQYF
TGTGCCAGCAGTTCTGAGACCCAGTACTTC
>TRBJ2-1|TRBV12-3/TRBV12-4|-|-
CASSLRLVNEQFF
TGTGCCAGCAGTTTAAGGCTAGTTAATGAGCAGTTCTTC
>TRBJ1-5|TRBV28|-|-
CASSYYTDYSNQPQHF
TGTGCCAGCAGTTATTATACCGACTATAGCAATCAGCCCCAGCATTTT
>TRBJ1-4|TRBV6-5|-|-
CASSYSGDGEKLFF
TGTGCCAGCAGTTATTCAGGGGACGGTGAAAAACTGTTTTTT
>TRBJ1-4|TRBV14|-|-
CASSREGSGLSGEKLFF
TGTGCCAGCAGCCGAGAGGGATCGGGACTCTCGGGGGAAAAACTGTTTTTT
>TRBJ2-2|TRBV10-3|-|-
CAISARTDSTGELFF
TGTGCCATCAGTGCCCGGACTGATTCCACCGGGGAGCTGTTTTTT
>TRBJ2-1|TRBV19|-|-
CASSSLAGYNEQFF
TGTGCCAGTAGTAGCCTGGCGGGCTACAATGAGCAGTTCTTC
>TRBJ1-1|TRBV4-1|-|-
CASSQEPGHLNTEAFF
TGCGCCAGCAGCCAAGAGCCGGGACACCTAAACACTGAAGCTTTCTTT
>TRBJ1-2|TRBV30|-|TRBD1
CAWKRQGMDGYTF
TGTGCCTGGAAACGACAGGGGATGGATGGCTACACCTTC